The 3 T cell receptor beta chains listed next were all sequenced from one sample in a study of cytomegalovirus exposure and HLA in healthy donors. Using immunoSEQ multiplex PCR, the repertoire was profiled, and TCRdb retains in-frame clones only, with some absent. Counted here are fewer than 200,000 clones, roughly 85% occurring once; the ten biggest clones make up 15% to 20%. Sequenced material: PBMCs. These receptors were taken from a young man in good health and CMV-seropositive.

The rearrangement links TRBV7-9 to TRBJ2-3; 7 nucleotides line up with TRBD1. The V and J ends lost 5 bases and 6 bases, in that order; junction bases with no gene match: 11. The CDR3 extends over 15 amino acids. Germline V gives CDR1 SEHNR, CDR2 FQNEAQ (reference sequence). Here the CDR3 DNA reads TGTGCCAGCAGCGACCAGGGGGACCGCGACGATACGCAGTATTTT. Residues: CASSDQGDRDDTQYF.

The genes are TRBV4-1 and TRBJ2-1, with 8 bases matching TRBD1. The CDR3 totals 14 residues. The V segment lost 1 base and the J segment 6 bases; nucleotides outside the gene matches: 2. Germline CDR1 and CDR2: MGHRA and YSYEKL. The CDR3 loop is CASSQGQGPNEQFF. Written as DNA, the CDR3 is TGCGCCAGCAGCCAAGGACAGGGGCCCAATGAGCAGTTCTTC.

The V call is TRBV14, the J call TRBJ2-3; D is unresolved. V was cut by 1 base and J by 3 bases, with 14 bases left in between. CDR3 size: 16 residues. Looked up from germline, CDR1 is SGHDN and CDR2 is FVKESK. The CDR3 DNA follows: TGTGCCAGCAGCCAAGTGGAGCGTGTGTTTACAGATACGCAGTATTTT. Translated: CASSQVERVFTDTQYF.